The rows below give T cell receptor beta chains drawn from one sample of a study of cytomegalovirus exposure and HLA in healthy donors. Using immunoSEQ multiplex PCR, the repertoire was profiled, and TCRdb retains in-frame clones only, with some absent. The sample lists fewer than 200,000 clones, 65% to 85% occurring once. The source material was PBMCs. The receptors were sampled from a woman aged 45-65 years in good health and CMV-seropositive. Both conserved end residues are part of each CDR3. Each record gives: CDR3 protein, CDR3 DNA, D gene, V gene, clone size, J gene. The D gene is left open where the match is weak. Expanded clones are given a class, and other clones once, few, many or no size at all.

CDR3: CASSRGWGEAGPDTQYF
DNA: TGTGCCAGCAGCCGCGGGTGGGGGGAAGCGGGCCCGGATACGCAGTATTTT
D: .
V: TRBV9
size: once
J: TRBJ2-3

CDR3: CSLMTGDDTEAFF
DNA: TGCAGCTTAATGACAGGGGACGACACTGAAGCTTTCTTT
D: TRBD1
V: TRBV29-1
size: .
J: TRBJ1-1

CDR3: CASSDSRGYTSEQFF
DNA: TGTGCCAGCAGTGACTCGAGAGGCTACACCTCCGAGCAGTTCTTC
D: .
V: TRBV6-4
size: .
J: TRBJ2-1

CDR3: CASTDRISYEQYF
DNA: TGTGCCAGCACCGACAGGATCTCCTACGAGCAGTACTTC
D: .
V: TRBV6-6
size: .
J: TRBJ2-7

CDR3: CASSFLPPGLELWEQYF
DNA: TGTGCCAGCAGTTTTCTCCCCCCGGGACTAGAGTTGTGGGAGCAGTACTTC
D: TRBD2
V: TRBV28
size: .
J: TRBJ2-7

CDR3: CAINQGQGLRGYTF
DNA: TGTGCCATCAACCAGGGACAGGGCTTACGGGGCTACACCTTC
D: TRBD1
V: TRBV10-3
size: .
J: TRBJ1-2

CDR3: CASSHRTGDRGEKLFF
DNA: TGCGCCAGCAGCCATCGGACAGGGGACCGGGGTGAAAAACTGTTTTTT
D: TRBD1
V: TRBV4-3
size: .
J: TRBJ1-4

CDR3: CASRTASGSNNEQFF
DNA: TGCGCCAGCAGAACCGCTAGCGGGTCGAACAATGAGCAGTTCTTC
D: TRBD2
V: TRBV5-1
size: .
J: TRBJ2-1

CDR3: CASRLVRDYEQYF
DNA: TGTGCAAGTCGCTTAGTTCGGGACTACGAGCAGTACTTC
D: .
V: TRBV12-2
size: .
J: TRBJ2-7

CDR3: CAWSVLVSSGNTIYF
DNA: TGTGCCTGGAGTGTTCTAGTCAGCTCTGGAAACACCATATATTTT
D: .
V: TRBV30
size: .
J: TRBJ1-3

CDR3: CASSTTGSYGYTF
DNA: TGTGCCAGCAGTACTACAGGGAGCTATGGCTACACCTTC
D: .
V: TRBV5-4
size: .
J: TRBJ1-2

CDR3: CASSYGYGGESYEQYF
DNA: TGTGCCAGCAGTTACGGGTATGGCGGGGAATCCTACGAGCAGTACTTC
D: .
V: TRBV6-5
size: few
J: TRBJ2-7

CDR3: CASTQWTGDNYGYTF
DNA: TGTGCCAGCACCCAATGGACAGGGGATAACTATGGCTACACCTTC
D: TRBD1
V: TRBV6-5
size: few
J: TRBJ1-2

CDR3: CASRGTSGVTGELFF
DNA: TGTGCCAGCAGAGGGACTAGCGGGGTCACCGGGGAGCTGTTTTTT
D: TRBD2
V: TRBV25-1
size: .
J: TRBJ2-2

CDR3: CASSIDAGGRSPFF
DNA: TGTGCCAGTAGTATTGATGCGGGGGGGAGATCGCCTTTCTTT
D: .
V: TRBV19
size: .
J: TRBJ1-1

CDR3: CASSLRGAGTDTQYF
DNA: TGTGCCAGCAGTTTACGGGGGGCTGGCACAGATACGCAGTATTTT
D: .
V: TRBV28
size: .
J: TRBJ2-3

CDR3: CASSIVPGPYGYTF
DNA: TGTGCCAGCAGCATCGTTCCAGGGCCTTATGGCTACACCTTC
D: .
V: TRBV7-9
size: .
J: TRBJ1-2

CDR3: CASSHTGTGEDTEAFF
DNA: TGTGCCAGCAGTCACACCGGGACAGGGGAGGACACTGAAGCTTTCTTT
D: TRBD1
V: TRBV7-2
size: .
J: TRBJ1-1

CDR3: CASRMENEQYF
DNA: TGCGCCAGCAGGATGGAGAACGAGCAGTACTTC
D: .
V: TRBV5-1
size: .
J: TRBJ2-7

CDR3: CASSVGQGGYEQYF
DNA: TGTGCCAGCAGCGTCGGACAGGGGGGCTACGAGCAGTACTTC
D: TRBD1
V: TRBV9
size: .
J: TRBJ2-7

CDR3: CASSLLAIHEQYF
DNA: TGTGCCAGCAGTTTATTGGCAATCCACGAGCAGTACTTC
D: .
V: TRBV27
size: few
J: TRBJ2-7